Shown below are 21 T cell receptor delta chains from a single sample sequenced in a study of Vδ1+ human thymocytes. Study-wide points: In the thymus, TRG and TRD repertoires looked highly polyclonal with Gaussian CDR3 lengths.

The template was reverse-transcribed extracted RNA. Multiplex PCR used pooled V-gene forward primers and a constant-region reverse primer to amplify CDR3s. TCRdb fed the multiplex PCR reads to CATT. The table lists 80,000 or so delta-chain clones, more than 30% of them singletons. Antigens for these TCRs are unknown. The sequencing sample was made of Vdelta1+ gamma-delta thymocytes from the thymus. Subset described: FACS-sorted CD3+ TCRalphabeta- TCRVdelta1+ TCRVdelta2- thymocytes. The receptors here all came from a boy under two years old who had congenital heart surgery.

This clone was seen a few times. This chain connects TRDV1 to TRDJ1; D not certain. The V and J ends lost 1 base and 0 bases respectively, with 18 bases between them. Germline assignment: CDR1 TSWWSYY and CDR2 QGS. This CDR3 region has 18 residues. Written as DNA, the CDR3 is TGTGCTCTTGGGGAACGTCCGTCCTCCGTACCTAACACCGATAAACTCATCTTT. Its translation is CALGERPSSVPNTDKLIF.

The chain employs TRDV1 and TRDJ1, with a weak D call TRDD2 (6 bases). This CDR3 has 18 residues. The germline CDR1 and CDR2 sequences are TSWWSYY and QGS. The V end was cut by 0 bases, the J end by 7 bases, with 24 bases between. This CDR3 reads CALGELESYLRLRSKLIF. CDR3 DNA: TGTGCTCTTGGGGAACTAGAGTCCTACCTACGACTGCGTAGTAAACTCATCTTT.

V is TRDV1 and J is TRDJ1; 12 bases are a match to TRDD3. This CDR3 has 23 residues. Germline V gives CDR1 TSWWSYY, CDR2 QGS. V lost 0 bases to trimming and J lost 0 bases; unmatched junction nucleotides: 20. In DNA form, the CDR3 reads TGTGCTCTTGGGGAACTCTTACCTGGAGGGGTTACTGGGGGATACTCGGACACCGATAAACTCATCTTT. It encodes CALGELLPGGVTGGYSDTDKLIF.

The chain is built from TRDV1 and TRDJ1, with 10 bases fitting TRDD3. CDR1 is TSWWSYY and CDR2 is QGS in the germline V gene. The CDR3 is 17 amino acids. With V trimmed by 7 bases and J by 1 base, 12 bases remained unmatched. CDR3 DNA sequence: TGTGCTCTTGTAACCCTCTGGGGGATATTGGGCACCGATAAACTCATCTTT. Protein: CALVTLWGILGTDKLIF.

V gene TRDV1 combines with J gene TRDJ1; 7 nucleotides agree with TRDD3. The CDR3 spans 21 residues. The trim removed 4 bases at V and 1 base at J, leaving 24 bases unmatched. Per germline, CDR1 TSWWSYY and CDR2 QGS. CDR3 DNA: TGTGCTCTTGGGGTACCCCACCGAACTACGCCCCGGGGGATTGGCACCGATAAACTCATCTTT. This sequence encodes CALGVPHRTTPRGIGTDKLIF.

In this sample, this clone turned up a few times. The rearrangement joins TRDV1 to TRDJ1, with TRDD2 identical over 7 bases. CDR3 length: 23 residues. Germline V lookup: CDR1 TSWWSYY, CDR2 QGS. Trimming took 1 base from V and 0 from J; bases not matched to a gene: 26. In DNA form, the CDR3 reads TGTGCTCTTGGGGAACGGCCCCCGCCTTCCTTGACCTACAAACTTGGTAACACCGATAAACTCATCTTT. Translated: CALGERPPPSLTYKLGNTDKLIF.

This clone was picked up a small number of times. The gene calls are TRDV1 and TRDJ1; 12 bases are a match to TRDD3. The germline gives CDR1 TSWWSYY, CDR2 QGS. This CDR3 has 22 residues. V trimming: 5 bases; J trimming: 0 bases; junction bases outside the gene matches: 22. The CDR3 coding sequence is TGTGCTCTTGGGCCACCGCCTCCTTACCTACTGGGGGATACCCATTACACCGATAAACTCATCTTT. Translated: CALGPPPPYLLGDTHYTDKLIF.

This clone was seen a handful of times. The chain couples TRDV1 to TRDJ1, with 10 positions matching TRDD3. Germline trimming cut 2 bases from V and 7 bases from J; bases unmatched to any gene: 7. Germline lookup yields CDR1 TSWWSYY and CDR2 QGS. The CDR3 is made up of 15 amino acids. In DNA form, the CDR3 reads TGTGCTCTTGGGGAAAACCGCACTGGGGGATCTAAACTCATCTTT. Its translation: CALGENRTGGSKLIF.

This chain joins TRDV1 and TRDJ1, with TRDD3 matching over 12 bases. J lost 4 bases, V lost 5 bases, and 20 bases had no gene match. Germline-derived CDR1 and CDR2 are TSWWSYY and QGS. CDR3 length: 20 amino acids. The CDR3 is CALGNPGPGSYWGILDKLIF. CDR3 sequence (DNA): TGTGCTCTTGGGAACCCAGGCCCTGGGTCCTACTGGGGGATACTCGATAAACTCATCTTT.

This clone appeared a few times. The chain combines TRDV1 with TRDJ1; 13 bases align to TRDD3. Germline values: CDR1 TSWWSYY, CDR2 QGS. Unmatched junction bases numbered 32, after V lost 1 base and J lost 6 bases. This CDR3 region has 25 residues. The CDR3 region is CALGEPPFSARRYWGIRVVVHKLIF. The CDR3 coding sequence is TGTGCTCTTGGGGAACCCCCCTTTTCCGCCCGGAGGTACTGGGGGATACGCGTGGTAGTCCATAAACTCATCTTT.

The rearrangement joins TRDV1 to TRDJ1; 9 positions agree with TRDD2. The V segment lost 4 bases and the J segment 1 base; nucleotides outside the gene matches: 22. Germline V gene data show CDR1 as TSWWSYY and CDR2 as QGS. The CDR3 consists of 21 residues. In nucleotides, the CDR3 is TGTGCTCTTGGGGCCCCGCCTTCCTACGTAACGGGATCGGTCTTCACCGATAAACTCATCTTT. Its protein is CALGAPPSYVTGSVFTDKLIF.

V is TRDV1 and J is TRDJ1; 11 positions agree with TRDD3. V shed 0 bases, J shed 5 bases, and the junction held 14 bases outside the gene matches. Germline-derived CDR1 and CDR2 are TSWWSYY and QGS. There are 19 residues in the CDR3. This CDR3 is CALGELSADWGIRRDKLIF. The CDR3 nucleotides are TGTGCTCTTGGGGAACTATCAGCCGACTGGGGGATAAGGAGGGATAAACTCATCTTT.

The gene calls are TRDV1 and TRDJ1; 11 nucleotides agree with TRDD3. CDR3 length: 26 amino acids. J lost 0 bases, V lost 2 bases, and 32 bases had no gene match. The germline CDR1 and CDR2 sequences are TSWWSYY and QGS. CDR3 protein: CALGESGFVRSYEFYWGIANTDKLIF. CDR3 DNA: TGTGCTCTTGGGGAATCGGGTTTCGTTAGGTCCTACGAATTCTACTGGGGGATAGCAAACACCGATAAACTCATCTTT.

This rearrangement joins TRDV1 to TRDJ1; 12 bases agree with TRDD3. The CDR3 is 28 residues long. The trim removed 5 bases at V and 0 bases at J, leaving 40 bases unmatched. Germline CDR1 reads TSWWSYY; CDR2 reads QGS. The CDR3 spells CALGKRGSYLPTSASGTGGYRYTDKLIF. The CDR3 region has the DNA TGTGCTCTTGGGAAACGGGGTTCTTACCTTCCTACGTCCGCATCCGGTACTGGGGGATACCGGTACACCGATAAACTCATCTTT.

J is TRDJ1 and V is TRDV1; 12 nucleotides match TRDD3. After removal of 1 base from V and 0 bases from J, the junction contained 21 bases not matched to a gene. Germline values: CDR1 TSWWSYY, CDR2 QGS. This CDR3 comprises 23 residues. The CDR3 nucleotides read TGTGCTCTTGGGGAACGCCCATTTTCTACCAACACTGGGGGATACCATCACACCGATAAACTCATCTTT. Translation: CALGERPFSTNTGGYHHTDKLIF.

The chain uses TRDV1 and TRDJ1, with TRDD3 as a possible D gene (6 bases). This CDR3 has 17 residues. Per the germline V gene, CDR1 is TSWWSYY and CDR2 is QGS. The V and J ends lost 1 base and 0 bases respectively, with 15 bases between them. CDR3 bases: TGTGCTCTTGGGGAACCCCTCCTGGGGACGTACACCGATAAACTCATCTTT. Encoded protein: CALGEPLLGTYTDKLIF.

The J gene is TRDJ1, the V gene TRDV2; TRDD2 matches at 9 bases. Germline V gives CDR1 GEAIGNYY, CDR2 EKD. The CDR3 contains 23 residues. The V and J ends lost 5 bases and 0 bases, in that order; junction bases with no gene match: 30. CDR3 protein: CACAPAFLPTFVVGGLDTDKLIF. CDR3 in DNA: TGTGCCTGTGCCCCCGCCTTCCTTCCTACGTTCGTAGTGGGTGGACTGGACACCGATAAACTCATCTTT.

V is TRDV1 and J is TRDJ1; TRDD3 matches at 13 bases. Germline V gene sequence: CDR1 TSWWSYY, CDR2 QGS. CDR3 length: 23 amino acids. V shed 4 bases, J shed 3 bases, and the junction held 26 bases outside the gene matches. CDR3: CALGGRPSYEVVLGDTGSDKLIF. In DNA form, the CDR3 reads TGTGCTCTTGGGGGCCGGCCTTCCTACGAAGTGGTACTGGGGGATACGGGATCCGATAAACTCATCTTT.

J is TRDJ1 and V is TRDV2, with D unclear. Germline CDR1 and CDR2: GEAIGNYY and EKD. V gave up 9 bases and J gave up 3 bases, with 10 bases separating them. The length of the CDR3 is 11 residues. This CDR3 reads CARIRPDKLIF. The CDR3 DNA reads TGTGCCCGGATCCGTCCCGATAAACTCATCTTT.

The chain is built from TRDV1 and TRDJ1; TRDD3 matches 7 bases. Germline V CDR1 and CDR2: TSWWSYY, QGS. This CDR3 contains 19 residues. The ends lost 4 bases at V and 0 bases at J; junction bases unmatched: 17. CDR3 DNA sequence: TGTGCTCTTGGGGGCCTCGCTATACTGCTGGGGGCTGACACCGATAAACTCATCTTT. This encodes CALGGLAILLGADTDKLIF.

A few counts support this clone. The chain links TRDV1 to TRDJ1; 8 bases are shared with TRDD3. J lost 2 bases, V lost 1 base, and 15 bases had no gene match. This CDR3 contains 19 residues. CDR1 and CDR2 (germline): TSWWSYY, QGS. The CDR3 sequence: CALGERCNYGGIGTDKLIF. The CDR3 nucleotides are TGTGCTCTTGGGGAACGGTGTAACTACGGGGGGATAGGAACCGATAAACTCATCTTT.